This TCR beta chain stems from a study of T cells in Graves' hyperthyroidism and ophthalmopathy. TCR beta CDR3 regions were amplified from RNA transcripts. The TCR CDR3 was amplified in a first-round RT-PCR using the HTBI primer set. TCRdb reprocessed the multiplex PCR reads via MiXCR and lists one record per CDR3 protein. The sample carries approximately 430,000 distinct CDR3 sequences, approximately 14% recorded once. V was pared by 0 bases and J by 8 bases, with 2 bases of the junction left unmatched. This CDR3 contains 15 residues. CDR1 is SNHLY, CDR2 FYNNEI, per germline. V usage is TRBV2 and J usage is TRBJ2-3; TRBD2 matches at 13 bases. The clonotype was recovered from a man aged 18 to 30 with Graves' ophthalmopathy. The sequencing input was blood. CDR3 in amino acids: CASSEAGLAGSTQYF. Written as DNA, the CDR3 is TGTGCCAGCAGTGAAGCGGGACTAGCGGGATCTACGCAGTATTTT. Looking up the rest from reference TRBV2 and TRBJ2-3 gives the full variable domain: EPEVTQTPSHQVTQMGQEVILRCVPISNHLYFYWYRQILGQKVEFLVSFYNNEISEKSEIFDDQFSVERPDGSNFTLKIRSTKLEDSAMYFCASSEAGLAGSTQYFGPGTRLTVL.